The TCR beta chain under discussion was sequenced for a study of blood T cell repertoires in COVID-19. At the level of the study: Sites in the United States, Italy and Spain provided acute and convalescent COVID-19 samples.

In the authors' methods: Researchers report that nucleated cell counts were estimated from reference gene primer amplification. The repertoire was sequenced with immunoSEQ multiplex PCR; TCRdb's copy has only in-frame clones and lacks some. For V, J and clone size, that table is used; D and trimming come from the DNA. This table holds 200,000 to 250,000 clones, roughly nine tenths found once. In assigning cohorts, the study relied on participant-reported clinical history. Sequencing input: PBMCs or T cells enriched from blood (not recorded which). This TCR was sampled from a woman aged 50 to 65 in a cohort exposed to, infected with or recovered from COVID-19 (not recorded which).

The CDR3 DNA reads as TGTGCCAGCAGCGAAGGTTGGCGGGCGCTTAGCTCTGGGGCCAACGTCCTGACTTTC. It yields the protein CASSEGWRALSSGANVLTF. This chain uses TRBV7-2 with TRBJ2-6, with D maybe TRBD2 (5 bases). V dropped 5 bases and J dropped 0 bases, with 20 bases sitting between them. CDR1 SGHTA and CDR2 FQGNSA come from the germline V gene. The CDR3 length is 19 residues. Complete variable domain (other parts from reference TRBV7-2 and TRBJ2-6): GAGVSQSPSNKVTEKGKDVELRCDPISGHTALYWYRQSLGQGLEFLIYFQGNSAPDKSGLPSDRFSAERTGGSVSTLTIQRTQQEDSAVYLCASSEGWRALSSGANVLTFGAGSRLTVL.